This T cell receptor beta chain originates from a study of T cell repertoires in cytomegalovirus infection. This clonotype occurred many times. TCRdb re-called the reads through MiXCR, storing one row per CDR3 protein. Among roughly 320,000 distinct CDR3 sequences listed, 8% to 10% were seen once. Input material: PBMCs. The sequence derives from a human donor in good health (CMV status not recorded). Some clones in this sample may be carry-over from other donors' samples.

The CDR3 region has the DNA TGTGCCAGCAGGTCAACAGGCCCGGGGGCTTTCTTT. Translation gives CASRSTGPGAFF. The chain joins TRBV28 to TRBJ1-1; the D gene is possibly TRBD1 (5 bases). The V and J ends lost 6 bases and 11 bases respectively, with 16 bases between them. Germline V gene lookup returns CDR1 MDHEN and CDR2 SYDVKM. CDR3 size: 12 residues.